The T cell receptor beta chain described here comes from a study of radiotherapy plus CTLA-4 blockade in lung cancer (dated by TCRdb to the late 2010s). General notes on the study: Among the enrolled patients, under 20% had an objective response, and 31% reached disease control.

From V the trimming removes 3 bases and from J it removes 7 bases, while the gene matches leave 8 bases of the junction unaccounted for. Per the germline V gene (reference sequence), SEHNR is the CDR1 and FQNEAQ is the CDR2. The CDR3, from cysteine to phenylalanine, totals 14 residues. The only DNA kept is the CDR3, 42 bases in frame from the first base. Points on this clone: Its target antigen remains unknown. No qualities accompany the bases; no much larger clone lies one base away.

The study tested focal radiation therapy combined with CTLA-4 blockade (ipilimumab) in patients with chemo-refractory metastatic non-small-cell lung cancer. The library was produced with the immunoSEQ multiplex PCR assay. TCRdb obtained this table from immuneACCESS and retained in-frame rearrangements with V and J assigned. These tables miss some clones; where compared with another copy, unresolved V genes account for less than half of the shortfall, and the remainder is unexplained. This sample comprises 43,000 or so clones, roughly 60% of them detected only once. Around 18% of the sample rests with the top ten. Results the study describes overall, beyond this receptor: After treatment with radiotherapy and ipilimumab, TCR clones that came from tumors expanded in the peripheral blood. Early dynamic changes in blood T cell clones, together with increased serum interferon-beta after radiation, were reported as the strongest predictors of response.

The sample here was peripheral blood, taken from a patient treated with radiotherapy plus ipilimumab. The source of this sequence is a human donor with non-small cell lung cancer who had a partial response to radiotherapy plus ipilimumab. The rearrangement combines TRBV7-9 with TRBJ2-5; a stretch of 7 junction bases matches TRBD2. The CDR3 region reads CASSFGGSSGTQYF. The nucleotides are TGTGCCAGCAGCTTTGGCGGGAGTAGCGGGACCCAGTACTTC.